The source of this TCR beta chain is a study of OX40 agonist ivuxolimab in advanced cancers. Regarding the study in general: Ivuxolimab was an agonistic, fully human IgG2 monoclonal antibody directed against OX40 (CD134), a costimulatory receptor. Intravenous ivuxolimab was administered to patients every 2 weeks at six dose levels: 0.01, 0.1, 0.3, 1.5, 3 and 10 mg/kg. Of the 50 to 55 patients in dose escalation, about 20 had hepatocellular carcinoma, some 15 had melanoma, 9 had renal cell carcinoma and 9 had head and neck cancer. In the dose-escalation cohort, 65% to 85% of patients were male, and the mean age was around 65 years with a range of roughly 20 to 85. Patients were allowed to have had prior anti-PD-1, anti-PD-L1 or anti-CTLA-4 therapy, and roughly 40% of the dose-escalation patients had previously received checkpoint inhibitors. Three dose-escalation patients achieved partial responses, one with hepatocellular carcinoma and two with cutaneous melanoma. Peripheral TCRbeta sequencing aimed to test whether ivuxolimab altered TCR sequence diversity and caused clonal T-cell expansion. The monotherapy dose-escalation portion (N ≈ 50 patients) of the phase I ivuxolimab trial is reported in the paper.

The CDR3 runs 16 amino acids, cysteine and phenylalanine included. The retained sequence is limited to the CDR3, 48 bases, with the frame set at the first base. The germline V gene provides CDR1 SGHTA and CDR2 FQGTGA. Compared with germline, V lacks 2 bases and J lacks 6 bases; bases without a gene match: 9. Patients with autoimmune disease history or receiving systemic immunosuppression were excluded from the trial. Peripheral blood for TCR sequencing was collected from all dose cohorts at baseline, on cycle 4 day 1, and on cycle 7 day 1. The samples were taken from a phase I, first-in-human, multicenter, open-label dose-escalation trial of ivuxolimab. Adults with locally advanced or metastatic head and neck squamous cell, hepatocellular, melanoma or renal cell carcinoma were enrolled in the trial. CD4+ and CD8+ T cells were sorted separately from peripheral blood before TCR sequencing. Genomic DNA was isolated from the sorted cells so that the TCRbeta CDR3 region could be sequenced. The immunoSEQ Assay was used to sequence the TCRbeta CDR3 regions. TCRdb holds this immuneACCESS table with in-frame rearrangements only. Some clones are missing; in checked studies, unresolved V genes explain under half, and the rest has no known cause. Counted in this sample were roughly 91,000 clones; about 90% of them appeared once. The top ten constitute roughly 0.84% of the sample.

Turning to this clone: It lacks a known antigen. Per-base quality was not reported, and no clone a single base away is much larger than it.

Broad study findings and their caveats: Low levels of normalized T-cell clonal expansion were also shown by some nonresponding patients. In the 0.1-3.0 mg/kg groups, partial responders were among the patients with the lowest normalized peripheral clonal expansion, particularly in CD8+ T cells. Antigen specificity was not determined for the clonally expanded peripheral T cells. After ivuxolimab, expanded clones were on average more numerous among CD8+ T cells than among CD4+ T cells. At doses from 0.1 to 3.0 mg/kg, clonal expansion was seen in both CD4+ and CD8+ blood T cells between baseline and week 6.

This TCR was recovered from an adult with an advanced solid tumor such as melanoma, head and neck, liver or kidney cancer. The chain couples TRBV7-3 to TRBJ2-1, with 8 junctional bases fitting TRBD1. The sample in question was CD4+ or CD8+ T cells sorted from blood, obtained in a trial of the OX40 agonist ivuxolimab. The nucleotide sequence reads TGTGCCAGCAGCTTATCAGGGGGCGCAGGTCTCAATGAGCAGTTCTTC. Protein translation: CASSLSGGAGLNEQFF.